A selection of T cell receptor beta chains follows, all from one sample in a study of beta chain features in type 1 diabetes. Assay used: immunoSEQ multiplex PCR; TCRdb lists only in-frame clones, some missing. The table has under 300,000 clones, 27% seen once. The sample taken for sequencing was central memory CD4+ T cells from blood. These receptors were taken from a young man in good health. Both conserved end residues are part of each CDR3. Each record gives: D gene, V gene, clone size, J gene, CDR3 protein, CDR3 DNA. The D gene is left open where the match is weak. Some rows have no size entry. The others give once, few or many, or a class for an expanded clone.

d_gene: NA
v_gene: TRBV28
abundance: NA
j_gene: TRBJ2-7
CDR3aa: CASSLSQLEQYF
CDR3nt: TGTGCCAGCAGTCTCAGTCAGCTGGAGCAGTACTTC

d_gene: NA
v_gene: TRBV30
abundance: many
j_gene: TRBJ2-3
CDR3aa: CAWGAADTQYF
CDR3nt: TGTGCCTGGGGGGCCGCGGATACGCAGTATTTT

d_gene: TRBD2
v_gene: TRBV7-2
abundance: NA
j_gene: TRBJ2-7
CDR3aa: CASSSRRLAGLYEQYF
CDR3nt: TGTGCCAGCAGCTCCCGCCGACTAGCGGGACTCTACGAGCAGTACTTC

d_gene: TRBD2
v_gene: TRBV29-1
abundance: NA
j_gene: TRBJ2-1
CDR3aa: CSVDGTSGHYNGQFF
CDR3nt: TGCAGCGTCGACGGGACTAGCGGGCACTACAATGGGCAGTTCTTC

d_gene: NA
v_gene: TRBV30
abundance: NA
j_gene: TRBJ2-5
CDR3aa: CAWMGGLTQYF
CDR3nt: TGTGCCTGGATGGGAGGTTTAACCCAGTACTTC

d_gene: TRBD1
v_gene: TRBV10-3
abundance: NA
j_gene: TRBJ2-4
CDR3aa: CAISTGDIQYF
CDR3nt: TGTGCCATCAGTACAGGGGACATTCAGTACTTC

d_gene: TRBD1
v_gene: TRBV6-5
abundance: NA
j_gene: TRBJ2-7
CDR3aa: CASSYSGQGSYEQYF
CDR3nt: TGTGCCAGCAGTTACTCGGGACAGGGATCCTACGAGCAGTACTTC

d_gene: NA
v_gene: TRBV30
abundance: NA
j_gene: TRBJ1-2
CDR3aa: CAWSLTGRGYGYTF
CDR3nt: TGTGCCTGGAGTCTCACAGGAAGGGGCTATGGCTACACCTTC

d_gene: NA
v_gene: TRBV4-1
abundance: NA
j_gene: TRBJ2-1
CDR3aa: CASSQVPLASSYNEQFF
CDR3nt: TGCGCCAGCAGCCAAGTACCGCTAGCGAGCTCCTACAATGAGCAGTTCTTC

d_gene: TRBD1
v_gene: TRBV7-2
abundance: NA
j_gene: TRBJ2-7
CDR3aa: CATGQGAPEQYF
CDR3nt: TGTGCCACCGGACAGGGGGCCCCCGAGCAGTACTTC

d_gene: NA
v_gene: TRBV7-7
abundance: once
j_gene: TRBJ2-1
CDR3aa: CASSLGGGSSNEQFF
CDR3nt: TGTGCCAGCAGCTTAGGCGGTGGCTCCAGCAATGAGCAGTTCTTC

d_gene: TRBD1
v_gene: TRBV5-1
abundance: NA
j_gene: TRBJ2-3
CDR3aa: CASSLVGQGISVITQYF
CDR3nt: TGCGCCAGCAGCTTGGTGGGACAGGGGATATCGGTGATCACGCAGTATTTT

d_gene: NA
v_gene: TRBV11-1
abundance: many
j_gene: TRBJ1-1
CDR3aa: CASSLYRETEAFF
CDR3nt: TGTGCCAGCAGCTTATATCGAGAGACTGAAGCTTTCTTT

d_gene: TRBD2
v_gene: TRBV18
abundance: few
j_gene: TRBJ2-3
CDR3aa: CASSPTIAGGDTQYF
CDR3nt: TGTGCCAGCTCACCCACCATAGCGGGAGGAGATACGCAGTATTTT

d_gene: NA
v_gene: TRBV9
abundance: few
j_gene: TRBJ2-3
CDR3aa: CASSVNGQAIVHTQYF
CDR3nt: TGTGCCAGCAGCGTAAATGGGCAGGCTATTGTTCATACGCAGTATTTT

d_gene: NA
v_gene: TRBV28
abundance: NA
j_gene: TRBJ2-7
CDR3aa: CASSLVGVLYEQYF
CDR3nt: TGTGCCAGCAGTTTAGTGGGGGTTCTCTACGAGCAGTACTTC

d_gene: NA
v_gene: TRBV6-6
abundance: once
j_gene: TRBJ2-3
CDR3aa: CASSYQGGRTDTQYF
CDR3nt: TGTGCCAGCAGTTACCAAGGGGGACGCACAGATACGCAGTATTTT

d_gene: NA
v_gene: TRBV29-1
abundance: NA
j_gene: TRBJ1-5
CDR3aa: CSPLGVTNQPQHF
CDR3nt: TGCAGCCCCTTGGGGGTGACCAATCAGCCCCAGCATTTT

d_gene: NA
v_gene: TRBV28
abundance: once
j_gene: TRBJ1-2
CDR3aa: CASRVDRNYGYTF
CDR3nt: TGTGCCAGCAGGGTCGACAGAAACTATGGCTACACCTTC

d_gene: TRBD1
v_gene: TRBV7-2
abundance: NA
j_gene: TRBJ2-5
CDR3aa: CASSSGTGGYETQYF
CDR3nt: TGTGCCAGCAGCTCAGGGACAGGGGGTTACGAGACCCAGTACTTC

d_gene: NA
v_gene: TRBV30
abundance: NA
j_gene: TRBJ2-1
CDR3aa: CAWSGWEQFF
CDR3nt: TGTGCCTGGAGTGGTTGGGAGCAGTTCTTC

d_gene: NA
v_gene: TRBV2
abundance: few
j_gene: TRBJ2-5
CDR3aa: CASSESPQETQYF
CDR3nt: TGTGCCAGCAGTGAAAGCCCCCAAGAGACCCAGTACTTC

d_gene: TRBD1
v_gene: TRBV29-1
abundance: few
j_gene: TRBJ1-2
CDR3aa: CSLRTGYGYTF
CDR3nt: TGCAGCTTAAGGACAGGTTATGGCTACACCTTC

d_gene: TRBD1
v_gene: TRBV28
abundance: many
j_gene: TRBJ2-7
CDR3aa: CATRQGFFYEQYF
CDR3nt: TGTGCCACCCGACAGGGGTTTTTCTACGAGCAGTACTTC

d_gene: NA
v_gene: TRBV25-1
abundance: few
j_gene: TRBJ2-1
CDR3aa: CASSESGGWVNEQFF
CDR3nt: TGTGCCAGCAGTGAGTCTGGGGGCTGGGTCAATGAGCAGTTCTTC

d_gene: NA
v_gene: TRBV27
abundance: NA
j_gene: TRBJ2-2
CDR3aa: CASSRAGTSNFGELFF
CDR3nt: TGTGCCAGCAGTCGAGCCGGGACATCCAATTTCGGGGAGCTGTTTTTT

d_gene: TRBD2
v_gene: TRBV5-1
abundance: NA
j_gene: TRBJ2-3
CDR3aa: CASSSAAGGVDTQYF
CDR3nt: TGCGCCAGCAGCTCGGCCGCGGGAGGGGTAGATACGCAGTATTTT

d_gene: NA
v_gene: TRBV28
abundance: few
j_gene: TRBJ2-7
CDR3aa: CASSLWQGGSYEQYF
CDR3nt: TGTGCCAGCAGTTTATGGCAGGGGGGTTCCTACGAGCAGTACTTC

d_gene: NA
v_gene: TRBV10-3
abundance: few
j_gene: TRBJ2-5
CDR3aa: CAISGGGAAQETQYF
CDR3nt: TGTGCCATCAGTGGGGGCGGGGCCGCGCAAGAGACCCAGTACTTC

d_gene: NA
v_gene: TRBV5-4
abundance: NA
j_gene: TRBJ1-5
CDR3aa: CASSLAGVVNQPQHF
CDR3nt: TGTGCCAGCAGCTTGGCAGGGGTCGTCAATCAGCCCCAGCATTTT

d_gene: NA
v_gene: TRBV7-2
abundance: NA
j_gene: TRBJ1-1
CDR3aa: CASSPQMRGEAFF
CDR3nt: TGTGCCAGCAGCCCCCAGATGAGGGGGGAAGCTTTCTTT

d_gene: TRBD1
v_gene: TRBV28
abundance: NA
j_gene: TRBJ2-4
CDR3aa: CASKWGDRVFVKNIQYF
CDR3nt: TGTGCCAGCAAATGGGGGGACAGGGTTTTCGTCAAAAACATTCAGTACTTC

d_gene: NA
v_gene: TRBV4-3
abundance: NA
j_gene: TRBJ2-5
CDR3aa: CASSQDRTGTQYF
CDR3nt: TGCGCCAGCAGCCAAGACCGTACTGGGACCCAGTACTTC

d_gene: NA
v_gene: TRBV5-1
abundance: NA
j_gene: TRBJ2-2
CDR3aa: CASSLWGGANTGELFF
CDR3nt: TGCGCCAGCAGCTTGTGGGGCGGAGCGAACACCGGGGAGCTGTTTTTT

d_gene: TRBD1
v_gene: TRBV30
abundance: once
j_gene: TRBJ2-7
CDR3aa: CAWRRTLGQGFYEQYF
CDR3nt: TGTGCCTGGAGAAGGACTTTAGGACAGGGCTTCTACGAGCAGTACTTC

d_gene: NA
v_gene: TRBV5-1
abundance: NA
j_gene: TRBJ1-4
CDR3aa: CASSLGDSLGEKLFF
CDR3nt: TGCGCCAGCAGCTTGGGAGATTCACTCGGGGAAAAACTGTTTTTT

d_gene: NA
v_gene: TRBV5-1
abundance: NA
j_gene: TRBJ1-5
CDR3aa: CASSLAGSDNQPQHF
CDR3nt: TGCGCCAGCAGCTTGGCCGGGTCTGACAATCAGCCCCAGCATTTT

d_gene: NA
v_gene: TRBV7-9
abundance: once
j_gene: TRBJ1-1
CDR3aa: CASSSPTANTEAFF
CDR3nt: TGTGCCAGCAGCTCGCCGACAGCGAACACTGAAGCTTTCTTT

d_gene: TRBD2
v_gene: TRBV10-3
abundance: NA
j_gene: TRBJ2-7
CDR3aa: CANAISGTSGSEQYF
CDR3nt: TGTGCCAACGCTATCTCCGGGACTAGCGGGAGCGAGCAGTACTTC

d_gene: NA
v_gene: TRBV14
abundance: NA
j_gene: TRBJ2-7
CDR3aa: CASSPGYNEQYF
CDR3nt: TGTGCCAGCAGCCCGGGGTATAACGAGCAGTACTTC

d_gene: TRBD1
v_gene: TRBV7-9
abundance: NA
j_gene: TRBJ2-7
CDR3aa: CASSPGTAGYEQYF
CDR3nt: TGTGCCAGCAGCCCCGGGACAGCAGGCTACGAGCAGTACTTC

d_gene: NA
v_gene: TRBV27
abundance: NA
j_gene: TRBJ2-7
CDR3aa: CASSPLGRSAGASYEQYF
CDR3nt: TGTGCCAGCAGTCCTCTGGGCCGCTCCGCAGGGGCCTCCTACGAGCAGTACTTC

d_gene: TRBD2
v_gene: TRBV5-4
abundance: NA
j_gene: TRBJ2-3
CDR3aa: CASSLEGGGSTDTQYF
CDR3nt: TGTGCCAGCAGCCTGGAGGGCGGGGGAAGCACAGATACGCAGTATTTT

d_gene: TRBD1
v_gene: TRBV2
abundance: few
j_gene: TRBJ2-7
CDR3aa: CASSEARSGGGEQYF
CDR3nt: TGTGCCAGCAGTGAAGCGCGGTCAGGGGGCGGCGAGCAGTACTTC

d_gene: NA
v_gene: TRBV18
abundance: few
j_gene: TRBJ2-3
CDR3aa: CASSPPSEDTQYF
CDR3nt: TGTGCCAGCTCACCACCTAGCGAAGATACGCAGTATTTT

d_gene: TRBD2
v_gene: TRBV14
abundance: NA
j_gene: TRBJ2-1
CDR3aa: CASSHWGTSAYNEQFF
CDR3nt: TGTGCCAGCAGCCATTGGGGGACTAGCGCGTACAATGAGCAGTTCTTC

d_gene: NA
v_gene: TRBV30
abundance: NA
j_gene: TRBJ2-5
CDR3aa: CAWSGLETQYF
CDR3nt: TGTGCCTGGAGTGGTTTAGAGACCCAGTACTTC

d_gene: NA
v_gene: TRBV27
abundance: NA
j_gene: TRBJ2-4
CDR3aa: CASSLGGAKNIQYF
CDR3nt: TGTGCCAGCAGTTTAGGGGGGGCCAAAAACATTCAGTACTTC

d_gene: NA
v_gene: TRBV28
abundance: NA
j_gene: TRBJ2-1
CDR3aa: CASSLPGDLKNEQFF
CDR3nt: TGTGCCAGCAGCCTTCCAGGGGACTTGAAAAATGAGCAGTTCTTC

d_gene: NA
v_gene: TRBV6-6
abundance: NA
j_gene: TRBJ2-7
CDR3aa: CASSYSGTPYEQYF
CDR3nt: TGTGCCAGCAGTTATAGTGGGACCCCCTACGAGCAGTACTTC

d_gene: TRBD2
v_gene: TRBV7-8
abundance: NA
j_gene: TRBJ2-4
CDR3aa: CASSLTGLAGAKNIQYF
CDR3nt: TGTGCCAGCAGCTTAACAGGACTAGCGGGAGCCAAAAACATTCAGTACTTC

d_gene: NA
v_gene: TRBV2
abundance: NA
j_gene: TRBJ1-6
CDR3aa: CASSEAGGGVANSPLHF
CDR3nt: TGTGCCAGCAGTGAAGCGGGAGGGGGAGTCGCAAATTCACCCCTCCACTTT

d_gene: TRBD1
v_gene: TRBV30
abundance: few
j_gene: TRBJ2-7
CDR3aa: CAWRDPRAGGYEQYF
CDR3nt: TGTGCCTGGAGAGACCCCAGGGCAGGGGGCTACGAGCAGTACTTC